This TCR beta chain was sequenced in a study of CD4 T cells in relation to SARS-CoV-2 and coronaviruses. Study context: Of the patients, under 10 were male, 4 female, two Hispanic. Shared crossreactive spike epitopes were mapped to their HLA restriction.

Study observations and caveats: Compared with monoreactive clones, crossreactive clones showed significantly weaker SARS-CoV-2 expansion.

The germline V gene encodes CDR1 MDHEN and CDR2 SYDVKM. This CDR3 is 12 amino acids long. V was clipped by 1 base and J by 3 bases, with 1 base between them. Some clones are missing from TCRdb's copy, which holds only in-frame ones; the method was immunoSEQ multiplex PCR. Among about 30,000 clones listed, roughly 76% were seen once. Sorted naive or memory CD4+ cells met CEF peptides for over 9 days. This clone was counted a few times. The antigen is not known. The chain couples TRBV28 to TRBJ1-5; D unresolved. Specimen: memory CD4+ T cells from PBMCs, cultured in vitro. The receptor comes from an adult with COVID-19. The CDR3 DNA is TGTGCCAGCAGTTTATACAATCAGCCCCAGCATTTT. Its translation is CASSLYNQPQHF.